This TCR beta chain came from a study of shared clonotypes between healthy human individuals (TCRdb year 2020). For context, the study as a whole: The cohort included three men and two women between 18 and 49 years of age. Libraries were prepared and TCR repertoires were sequenced by different laboratories using diverse techniques, in order to increase sequencing depth and limit assay-specific biases. To estimate repertoire size and how much clonotype sharing occurs between individuals, the study deeply sequenced the blood TCR repertoires of five healthy adults. Leukapheresis yielded between about 0.94 and 8.9 billion PBMCs per donor. Overall study outcomes, separate from this receptor: Sampling was limited to blood, and TCR repertoires in tissue likely differ from TCR repertoires in blood. The small number of donors limited the genetic and exposure-history diversity represented. Based on pairwise subsampling, the degree of clonotype sharing among donors was expected to be affected by sequencing depth.

Healthy HIV-negative adults with no recently reported acute infections or vaccinations were included as donors. Every donor was a Caucasian adult living in Nashville, Tennessee, USA. For unsorted samples, 90 million to 95 million PBMCs were counted, and genomic DNA was extracted using the QIAamp DNA Blood Mini kit. After blood collection by leukapheresis, PBMCs were isolated using Ficoll-Histopaque density gradient centrifugation and then cryopreserved in the vapor phase of liquid nitrogen. TCR CDR3 regions were amplified from genomic DNA by multiplex PCR using the deep immunoSEQ assay. Extracted genomic DNA from each cell subset was spread evenly across all wells of several immunoSEQ 96-well plates, with each plate serving as a replicate. For unsorted PBMC, 250 to 300 ng of genomic DNA, equivalent to around 30,000 T cell genomes, went into each replicate PCR. Ten immunoSEQ deep assay plates were used to sequence the unsorted PBMC genomic DNA. Purified libraries were quantified with a Qubit 3.0 fluorometer, sized on a Bioanalyzer 2100, and re-quantified with the KAPA Library Quantification kit. Every immunoSEQ 96-well plate was sequenced on a dedicated single-read 150-cycle Illumina NextSeq 550 flow cell. The authors' pipeline ran thus. Because the immunoSEQ output held only junctional sequences and lacked quality scores, the filtering could not match the filtering applied to full-length reads. Sequences were annotated with PyIR, a Python wrapper for IgBLAST v1.9, using IMGT germline references to assign V/J genes and CDR3. Any read was removed if the V/J assignment was weak (E-value above 1e-6), the CDR3 was missing, or the read contained stop codons, out-of-frame junctions, or ambiguous translated residues. V3J clonotypes were defined as sequences sharing the same inferred V gene, J gene, and CDR3 amino acid sequence. The percentage overlap between two repertoires was calculated by dividing the number of shared unique clonotypes by the size of the smaller repertoire. Three approaches were used to assess repertoire richness: RTK rarefaction, the Chao1 estimator, and Recon v2.1 estimates of unobserved clonotypes. Held by TCRdb, this immuneACCESS table contains in-frame sequences only and omits some clones. Under half of the omission traces to an unresolved V gene where checked; the cause of the rest is unknown. That table supplies the V and J calls and clone size; D and trimming were determined from the DNA. The table for this sample lists roughly 500,000 clones; around 78% of them were counted only once. The ten largest account for around 13% of the sample.

This clone was counted a few times. Its binding antigen is unknown. No much larger clonotype is one base removed from it; base qualities were not supplied. After removal of 8 bases from V and 4 bases from J, the junction retains 11 bases not matched to a gene. The germline V gene sets CDR1 to SNHLY and CDR2 to FYNNEI. There are 15 amino acids in the CDR3, from cysteine to phenylalanine inclusive. Only CDR3 DNA is held: 45 bases, read in frame from base 1. The receptor was derived from a woman aged 40 to 50 in good health. Some clones in this sample may be carry-over from other donors' samples. Sequenced material: PBMCs. The chain is encoded by TRBV2 joined to TRBJ1-3; 7 bases in between match TRBD1. The bases read TGTGCCAGCTCCCTGGACAGGTTGAGGGGAAACACCATATATTTT. This translates into CASSLDRLRGNTIYF.